The 20 T cell receptor beta chains listed next were all sequenced from one sample in a study of T cell repertoires in ileal Crohn's disease. The time point: neoterminal ileum biopsy at postoperative endoscopy, about 6 months after surgery. The data were produced by immunoSEQ multiplex PCR, yet TCRdb's version contains in-frame clones alone and is incomplete. In the table there are around 10,000 clones, 80% to 90% of which are singletons. Material: ileal tissue. The receptors were gathered from an adult with Crohn's disease.

The DNA of the CDR3 is TGTGCCAGCAGTTTAGTGAGGAACACTGAAGCTTTCTTT. It codes for CASSLVRNTEAFF. The genes are TRBV27 and TRBJ1-1; D is undetermined. The CDR3 spans 13 residues. With 2 bases removed from V and 1 base from J, the gap between germline ends came to 5 bases. Germline V gene data show CDR1 as MNHEY and CDR2 as SMNVEV (reference sequence).

This chain joins TRBV7-9 and TRBJ2-1; 10 bases are shared with TRBD2. The CDR3 spans 16 residues. V trimming: 5 bases; J trimming: 7 bases; junction bases outside the gene matches: 11. Germline loops: CDR1 SEHNR, CDR2 FQNEAQ (reference sequence). Written as DNA, the CDR3 is TGTGCCAGCAGCGCCCCGGGACTAGCGATGGTGAATGAGCAGTTCTTC. Translation: CASSAPGLAMVNEQFF.

This clone was found a few times. This chain uses TRBV27 with TRBJ2-3; no definite D call. V was cut by 10 bases and J by 2 bases, with 10 bases left in between. Germline-derived CDR1 and CDR2 are MNHEY and SMNVEV (reference sequence). The CDR3 has 12 amino acids. The CDR3 region is CATRRPTDTQYF. As DNA, the CDR3 is TGTGCCACCCGGAGACCCACAGATACGCAGTATTTT.

The rearrangement joins TRBV28 to TRBJ2-7; D remains unclear. This CDR3 is 11 amino acids long. Germline CDR1 reads MDHEN; CDR2 reads SYDVKM. V dropped 7 bases and J dropped 3 bases, with 7 bases sitting between them. Written as DNA, the CDR3 is TGTGCCAGCAACAGTGGCTACGAGCAGTACTTC. It specifies CASNSGYEQYF. Supplemented by reference TRBV28 and TRBJ2-7, the full variable domain reads DVKVTQSSRYLVKRTGEKVFLECVQDMDHENMFWYRQDPGLGLRLIYFSYDVKMKEKGDIPEGYSVSREKKERFSLILESASTNQTSMYLCASNSGYEQYFGPGTRLTVT.

The genes are TRBV15 and TRBJ2-7, with 9 bases fitting TRBD1. The J segment lost 3 bases and the V segment lost 0 bases, leaving 6 bases of the junction unmatched. CDR1 and CDR2 from the germline V gene are LNHNV and YYDKDF (reference sequence). The CDR3 has 16 residues. The CDR3 region is CATSRDRGTGYYEQYF. CDR3 DNA sequence: TGTGCCACCAGCAGAGATCGGGGGACAGGGTACTACGAGCAGTACTTC.

The chain combines TRBV27 with TRBJ2-7; 8 nucleotides line up with TRBD1. This CDR3 spans 13 amino acids. Germline V gene data show CDR1 as MNHEY and CDR2 as SMNVEV (reference sequence). With 9 bases clipped from V and 9 bases from J, the junction kept 13 bases outside the gene matches. The CDR3 is CASTGQGSTSQYF. The CDR3 nucleotides read TGTGCCAGTACAGGACAGGGTTCTACATCGCAGTACTTC.

The chain carries TRBV11-3 and TRBJ2-2; D remains unclear. CDR1 and CDR2 from the germline V gene are SGHNT and YENEEA. This CDR3 comprises 12 residues. Trimming left V 4 bases short and J 2 bases short, with 2 bases between. CDR3 loop: CASSSNTGELFF. The CDR3 DNA reads as TGTGCCAGCAGCTCAAACACCGGGGAGCTGTTTTTT.

The chain employs TRBV13 and TRBJ1-2; D perhaps matches TRBD1 (6 bases). Germline assignment: CDR1 PRHDT and CDR2 FYEKMQ (reference sequence). The CDR3 consists of 13 residues. The germline V and J ends were trimmed by 7 bases and 3 bases, with 12 bases remaining between them. The CDR3 region has the DNA TGTGCCAGCACCCTCTCAGGGGACTATGGCTACACCTTC. It encodes CASTLSGDYGYTF.

This rearrangement joins TRBV10-2 to TRBJ2-7; 7 bases line up with TRBD2. V was pared by 6 bases and J by 0 bases, with 8 bases of the junction left unmatched. There are 15 residues in the CDR3. Germline CDR1 reads WSHSY; CDR2 reads SAAADI. The CDR3 here is CASSSLAASSYEQYF. CDR3 nucleotide sequence: TGCGCCAGCAGCTCGCTAGCGGCGAGCTCCTACGAGCAGTACTTC.

This sequence joins TRBV7-3 and TRBJ2-6, with D maybe TRBD1 (6 bases). Germline values: CDR1 SGHTA, CDR2 FQGTGA. The CDR3 is made up of 17 amino acids. Trimming removed 5 bases from V and 0 bases from J, with 14 bases in between. In nucleotides, the CDR3 is TGTGCCAGCAGCCGCCGGACAGCAAGCTCTGGGGCCAACGTCCTGACTTTC. Its translation is CASSRRTASSGANVLTF.

V gene TRBV2 combines with J gene TRBJ1-4, with unresolved D. The V and J ends lost 6 bases and 0 bases respectively, with 8 bases between them. This CDR3 contains 14 residues. CDR1 is SNHLY, CDR2 FYNNEI, per germline. This CDR3 reads CASRAAATNEKLFF. CDR3 DNA sequence: TGTGCCAGCAGAGCCGCTGCAACTAATGAAAAACTGTTTTTT.

The chain recombines TRBV5-1 with TRBJ2-7; D is perhaps TRBD1 (5 bases). Germline values: CDR1 SGHRS, CDR2 YFSETQ. V shed 2 bases and J shed 0 bases, with 9 bases lying between them. The CDR3 runs to 14 residues. The chain's CDR3 is CASSLTGNSYEQYF. For the CDR3, the DNA is TGCGCCAGCAGCTTAACAGGAAACTCCTACGAGCAGTACTTC. Looking up the rest from reference TRBV5-1 and TRBJ2-7 gives the full variable domain: KAGVTQTPRYLIKTRGQQVTLSCSPISGHRSVSWYQQTPGQGLQFLFEYFSETQRNKGNFPGRFSGRQFSNSRSEMNVSTLELGDSALYLCASSLTGNSYEQYFGPGTRLTVT.

The chain joins TRBV4-1 to TRBJ1-2; 9 bases match TRBD1. The CDR3 loop spans 15 amino acids. Germline assignment: CDR1 MGHRA and CDR2 YSYEKL. Germline trimming cut 4 bases from V and 5 bases from J; bases unmatched to any gene: 8. CDR3 amino acids: CASSPGQGFDYGYTF. The DNA of the CDR3 is TGCGCCAGCAGCCCCGGACAGGGGTTTGATTATGGCTACACCTTC.

The chain employs TRBV28 and TRBJ2-3; 8 bases match TRBD1. This CDR3 comprises 15 residues. The germline gives CDR1 MDHEN, CDR2 SYDVKM. Losses at the gene ends were 8 bases for V and 2 bases for J; bases not matched to a gene: 9. DNA of the CDR3: TGTGCCAGCCAGGGAACAGGGGGTGTCACAGATACGCAGTATTTT. Its translation: CASQGTGGVTDTQYF.

The rearrangement uses TRBV5-1 and TRBJ1-1; D is ambiguous. This CDR3 contains 14 residues. Trimming took 2 bases from V and 3 from J, leaving 11 bases between them. CDR1 is SGHRS, CDR2 YFSETQ, per germline. The CDR3 DNA is TGCGCCAGCAGCTTATCGGGAGAAGACACTGAAGCTTTCTTT. Its translation is CASSLSGEDTEAFF. Complete variable domain (other parts from reference TRBV5-1 and TRBJ1-1): KAGVTQTPRYLIKTRGQQVTLSCSPISGHRSVSWYQQTPGQGLQFLFEYFSETQRNKGNFPGRFSGRQFSNSRSEMNVSTLELGDSALYLCASSLSGEDTEAFFGQGTRLTVV.

V usage is TRBV12-5 and J usage is TRBJ2-1; TRBD1 aligns across 9 bases. With V trimmed by 9 bases and J by 8 bases, 8 bases remained unmatched. The CDR3 length is 13 residues. The germline gives CDR1 LGHNT, CDR2 FRNRAP. In DNA form, the CDR3 reads TGTGCTAGCTCCGACAGGGGGGTGGATGAGCAGTTCTTC. Translating it yields CASSDRGVDEQFF.

The chain employs TRBV6-1 and TRBJ2-5; TRBD1 might be the D (8 bases). The DNA end is a closer match to TRBJ2-7, so the J assignment may be wrong. Germline CDR1 and CDR2: MNHNS and SASEGT. This CDR3 is 12 amino acids long. Here the CDR3 reads CAIDRGGYEQYF. As DNA, the CDR3 is TGTGCCATTGACAGGGGAGGGTACGAGCAGTACTTC.

The genes are TRBV27 and TRBJ2-7, with unresolved D. V shed 1 base and J shed 3 bases, with 10 bases lying between them. The CDR3 is made up of 14 amino acids. Germline V CDR1 and CDR2: MNHEY, SMNVEV (reference sequence). The CDR3 is CASSLFSSSYEQYF. The CDR3 nucleotides read TGTGCCAGCAGTTTATTCTCTTCTAGCTACGAGCAGTACTTC.

This clone was seen only a few times. The rearrangement uses TRBV2 and TRBJ2-5; 7 bases map to TRBD2. TRBJ2-7 explains the end of the DNA better; the J call may be wrong. The CDR3 length is 14 residues. The germline gives CDR1 SNHLY, CDR2 FYNNEI. CDR3 bases: TGTGCCAGCGGCCACGGGGGGAAGAACTACGAGCAGTACTTC. Translated: CASGHGGKNYEQYF.

For the CDR3, the DNA is TGTGCCAGCAGCTTGTTACTGCGGGAGTGGGAGACCCAGTACTTC. Translated, it gives CASSLLLREWETQYF. This chain joins TRBV5-6 and TRBJ2-5, with 7 bases fitting TRBD2. Germline V gene sequence: CDR1 SGHDT, CDR2 YYEEEE. CDR3 size: 15 residues. Trimming took 1 base from V and 5 from J; bases not matched to a gene: 8.